This TCR beta chain originates from a study of T cell responses to AZD1222 COVID-19 vaccine. Method: immunoSEQ multiplex PCR; TCRdb's copy keeps in-frame clones and lacks some. This sample has approximately 160,000 clones, with 90% found just once. The V and J ends lost 5 bases and 3 bases respectively, with 8 bases between them. Germline values: CDR1 SGHTA, CDR2 FQGNSA. The CDR3 has 13 amino acids. The sample was peripheral blood, taken on day 0 of AZD1222 vaccination. This chain links TRBV7-2 with TRBJ2-1; the D is unclear. This sequence originates from an adult in good health. CDR3 loop: CASSQSFYNEQFF. DNA of the CDR3: TGTGCCAGCAGCCAATCTTTCTACAATGAGCAGTTCTTC.